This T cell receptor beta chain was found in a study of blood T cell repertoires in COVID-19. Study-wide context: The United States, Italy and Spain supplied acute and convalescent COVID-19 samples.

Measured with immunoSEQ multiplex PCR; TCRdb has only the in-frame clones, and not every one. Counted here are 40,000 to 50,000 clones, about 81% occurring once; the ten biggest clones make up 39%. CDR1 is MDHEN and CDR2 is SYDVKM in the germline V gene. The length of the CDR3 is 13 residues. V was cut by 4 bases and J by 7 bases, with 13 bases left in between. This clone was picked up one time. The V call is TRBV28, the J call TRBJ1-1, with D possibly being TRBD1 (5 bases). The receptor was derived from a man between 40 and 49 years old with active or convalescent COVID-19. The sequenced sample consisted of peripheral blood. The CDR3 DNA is TGTGCCAGCAGTTGGACCCCGGGGGTTGAAGCTTTCTTT. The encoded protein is CASSWTPGVEAFF.